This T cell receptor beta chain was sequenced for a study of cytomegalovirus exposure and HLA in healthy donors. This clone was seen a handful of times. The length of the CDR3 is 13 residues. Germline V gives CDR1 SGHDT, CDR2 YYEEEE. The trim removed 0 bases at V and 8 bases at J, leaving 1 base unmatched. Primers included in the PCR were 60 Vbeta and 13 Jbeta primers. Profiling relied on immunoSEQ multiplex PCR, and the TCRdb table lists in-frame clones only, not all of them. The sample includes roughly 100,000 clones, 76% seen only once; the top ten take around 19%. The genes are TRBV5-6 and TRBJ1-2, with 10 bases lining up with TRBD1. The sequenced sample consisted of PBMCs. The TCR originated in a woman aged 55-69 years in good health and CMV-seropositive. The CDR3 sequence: CASSLGTGGGYTF. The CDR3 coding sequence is TGTGCCAGCAGCTTGGGGACAGGGGGAGGCTACACCTTC.